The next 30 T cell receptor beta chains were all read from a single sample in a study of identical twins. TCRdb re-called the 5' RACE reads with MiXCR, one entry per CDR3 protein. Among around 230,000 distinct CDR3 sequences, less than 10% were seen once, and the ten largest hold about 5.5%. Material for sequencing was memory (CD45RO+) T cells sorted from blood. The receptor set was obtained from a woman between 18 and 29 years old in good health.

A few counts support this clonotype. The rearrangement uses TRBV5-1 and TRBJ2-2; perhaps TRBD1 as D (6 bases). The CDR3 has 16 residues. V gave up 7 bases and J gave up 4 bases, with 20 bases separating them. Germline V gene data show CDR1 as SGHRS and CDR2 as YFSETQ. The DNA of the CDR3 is TGCGCCAGCCAGGGCAGGGGCGTTTTGTCCACCGGGGAGCTGTTTTTT. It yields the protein CASQGRGVLSTGELFF. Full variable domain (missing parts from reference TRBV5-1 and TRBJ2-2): KAGVTQTPRYLIKTRGQQVTLSCSPISGHRSVSWYQQTPGQGLQFLFEYFSETQRNKGNFPGRFSGRQFSNSRSEMNVSTLELGDSALYLCASQGRGVLSTGELFFGEGSRLTVL.

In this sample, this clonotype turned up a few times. CDR3 nucleotides: TGTGCCAGTAGCCTCCGGCAGGCTGGGGCCAACGTCCTGACTTTC. It encodes CASSLRQAGANVLTF. The V call is TRBV19, the J call TRBJ2-6; no firm D call. Trimming shortened V by 6 bases and J by 2 bases, and 11 bases separated the two germline ends. There are 15 residues in the CDR3. Germline V gene sequence: CDR1 LNHDA, CDR2 SQIVND (reference sequence).

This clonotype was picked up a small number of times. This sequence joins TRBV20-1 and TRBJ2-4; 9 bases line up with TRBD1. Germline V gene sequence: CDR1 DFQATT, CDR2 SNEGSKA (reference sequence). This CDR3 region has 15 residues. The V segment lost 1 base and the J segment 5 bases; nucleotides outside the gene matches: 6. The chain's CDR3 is CSARGIGTGQNIQYF. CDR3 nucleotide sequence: TGCAGTGCTAGAGGTATCGGGACAGGGCAAAACATTCAGTACTTC.

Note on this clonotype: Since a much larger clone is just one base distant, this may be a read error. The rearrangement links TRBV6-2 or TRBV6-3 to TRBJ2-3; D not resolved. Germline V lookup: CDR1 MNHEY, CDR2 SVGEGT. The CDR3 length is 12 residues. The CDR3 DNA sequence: TGTTCCAGCAGTTACGGTTTGGATACGCAGTATTTT. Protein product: CSSSYGLDTQYF.

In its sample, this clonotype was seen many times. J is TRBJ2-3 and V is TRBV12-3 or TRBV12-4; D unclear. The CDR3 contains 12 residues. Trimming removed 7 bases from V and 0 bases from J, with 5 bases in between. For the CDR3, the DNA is TGTGCCAGCATCTTTAGCACAGATACGCAGTATTTT. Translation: CASIFSTDTQYF.

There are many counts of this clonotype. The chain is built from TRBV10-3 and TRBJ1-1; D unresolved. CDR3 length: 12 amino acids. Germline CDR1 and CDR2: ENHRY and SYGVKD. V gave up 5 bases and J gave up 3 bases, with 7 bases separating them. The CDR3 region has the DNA TGTGCCATCAGTTCGGTGGACACTGAAGCTTTCTTT. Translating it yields CAISSVDTEAFF.

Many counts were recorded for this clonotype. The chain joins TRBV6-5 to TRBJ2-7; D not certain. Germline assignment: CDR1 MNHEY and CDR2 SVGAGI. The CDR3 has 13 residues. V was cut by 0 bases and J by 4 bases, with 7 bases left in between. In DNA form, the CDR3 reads TGTGCCAGCAGTTACTCGGCCGGGTACGAGCAGTACTTC. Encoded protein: CASSYSAGYEQYF.

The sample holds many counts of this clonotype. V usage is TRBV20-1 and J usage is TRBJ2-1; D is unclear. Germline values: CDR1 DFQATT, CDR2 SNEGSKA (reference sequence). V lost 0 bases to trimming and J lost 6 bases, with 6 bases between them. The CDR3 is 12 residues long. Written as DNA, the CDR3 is TGCAGTGCTAGAGATATGATCAATGAGCAGTTCTTC. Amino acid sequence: CSARDMINEQFF.

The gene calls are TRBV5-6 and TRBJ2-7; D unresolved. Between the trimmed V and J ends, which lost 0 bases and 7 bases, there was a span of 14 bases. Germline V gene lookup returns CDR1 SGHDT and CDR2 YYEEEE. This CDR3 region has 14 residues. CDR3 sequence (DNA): TGTGCCAGCAGCTTGGTCTCGACGAAGAAGGAGCAGTACTTC. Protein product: CASSLVSTKKEQYF.

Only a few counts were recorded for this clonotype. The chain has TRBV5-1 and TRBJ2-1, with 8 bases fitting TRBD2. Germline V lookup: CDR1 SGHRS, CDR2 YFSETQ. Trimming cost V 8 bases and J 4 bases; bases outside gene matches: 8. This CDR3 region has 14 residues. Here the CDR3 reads CASRAGEIYNEQFF. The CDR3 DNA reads TGCGCCAGTCGAGCGGGGGAGATTTACAATGAGCAGTTCTTC.

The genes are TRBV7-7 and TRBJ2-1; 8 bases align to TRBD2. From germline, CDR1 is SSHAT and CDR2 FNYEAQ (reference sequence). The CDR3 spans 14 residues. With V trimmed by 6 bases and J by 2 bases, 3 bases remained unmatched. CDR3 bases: TGTGCCAGCAGTGCGGGAGGAGCCTACAATGAGCAGTTCTTC. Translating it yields CASSAGGAYNEQFF.

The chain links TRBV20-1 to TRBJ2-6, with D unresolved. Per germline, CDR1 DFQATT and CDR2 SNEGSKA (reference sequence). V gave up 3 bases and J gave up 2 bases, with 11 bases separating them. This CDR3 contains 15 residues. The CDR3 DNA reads TGCAGTGCTAGTACCTTAGGCGCTGGGGCCAACGTCCTGACTTTC. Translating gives CSASTLGAGANVLTF.

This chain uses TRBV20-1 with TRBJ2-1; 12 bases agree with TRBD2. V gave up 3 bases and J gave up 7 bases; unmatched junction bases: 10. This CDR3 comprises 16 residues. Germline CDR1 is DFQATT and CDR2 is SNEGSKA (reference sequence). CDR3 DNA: TGCAGTGCTAGGATAAGACTAGCGGGAGCGGGGAATGAGCAGTTCTTC. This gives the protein CSARIRLAGAGNEQFF.

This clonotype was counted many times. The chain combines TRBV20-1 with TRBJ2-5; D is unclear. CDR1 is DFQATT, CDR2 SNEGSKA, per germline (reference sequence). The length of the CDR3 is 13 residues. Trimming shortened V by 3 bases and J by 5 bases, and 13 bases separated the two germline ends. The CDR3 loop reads CSARLSHQETQYF. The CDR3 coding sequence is TGCAGTGCTAGGTTGAGTCATCAGGAGACCCAGTACTTC.

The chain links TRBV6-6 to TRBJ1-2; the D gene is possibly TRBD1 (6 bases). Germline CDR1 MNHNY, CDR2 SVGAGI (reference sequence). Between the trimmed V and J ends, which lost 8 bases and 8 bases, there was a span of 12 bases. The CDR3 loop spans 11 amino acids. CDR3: CASRGRVGYTF. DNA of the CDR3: TGTGCCAGCCGGGGGCGGGTCGGCTACACCTTC.

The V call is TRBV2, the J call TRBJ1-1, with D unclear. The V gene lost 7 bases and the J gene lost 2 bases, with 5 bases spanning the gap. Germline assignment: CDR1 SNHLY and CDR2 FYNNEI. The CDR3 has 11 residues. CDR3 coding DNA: TGTGCCAGCACTGTCAACACTGAAGCTTTCTTT. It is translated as CASTVNTEAFF. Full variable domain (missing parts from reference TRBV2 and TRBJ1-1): EPEVTQTPSHQVTQMGQEVILRCVPISNHLYFYWYRQILGQKVEFLVSFYNNEISEKSEIFDDQFSVERPDGSNFTLKIRSTKLEDSAMYFCASTVNTEAFFGQGTRLTVV.

CDR3 DNA: TGTGCCAGCAGCCGGGACAGGGATGGAAACACCATATATTTT. Protein product: CASSRDRDGNTIYF. The rearrangement joins TRBV7-2 to TRBJ1-3; 9 nucleotides align to TRBD1. The CDR3 is made up of 14 amino acids. Trimming took 5 bases from V and 3 from J; bases not matched to a gene: 2. Germline V gives CDR1 SGHTA, CDR2 FQGNSA.

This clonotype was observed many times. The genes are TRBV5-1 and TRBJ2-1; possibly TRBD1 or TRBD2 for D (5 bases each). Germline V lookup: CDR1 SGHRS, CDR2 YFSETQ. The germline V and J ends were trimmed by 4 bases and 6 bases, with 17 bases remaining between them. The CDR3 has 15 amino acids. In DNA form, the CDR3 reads TGCGCCAGCAGCACCCGGACACTAGGGGCCAATGAGCAGTTCTTC. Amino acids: CASSTRTLGANEQFF.

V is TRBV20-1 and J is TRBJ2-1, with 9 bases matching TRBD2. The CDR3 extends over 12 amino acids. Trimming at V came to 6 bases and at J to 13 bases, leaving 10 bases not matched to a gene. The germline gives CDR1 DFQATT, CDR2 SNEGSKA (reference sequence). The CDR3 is CSARLAANRQFF. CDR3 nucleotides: TGCAGTGCCCGACTAGCGGCCAATCGACAGTTCTTC.

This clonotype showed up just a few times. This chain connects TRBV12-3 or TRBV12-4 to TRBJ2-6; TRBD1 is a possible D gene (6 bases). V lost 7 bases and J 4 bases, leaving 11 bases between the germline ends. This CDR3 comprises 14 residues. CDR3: CASIRGSGANVLTF. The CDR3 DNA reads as TGTGCCAGCATCAGGGGATCGGGGGCCAACGTCCTGACTTTC.

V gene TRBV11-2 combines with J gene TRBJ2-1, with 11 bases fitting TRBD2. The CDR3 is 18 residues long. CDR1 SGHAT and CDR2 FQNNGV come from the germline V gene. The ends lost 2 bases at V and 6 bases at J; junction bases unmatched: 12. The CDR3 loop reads CASSLRSGLADSTNEQFF. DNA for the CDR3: TGTGCCAGCAGCTTAAGGTCGGGACTAGCGGATAGTACCAATGAGCAGTTCTTC.

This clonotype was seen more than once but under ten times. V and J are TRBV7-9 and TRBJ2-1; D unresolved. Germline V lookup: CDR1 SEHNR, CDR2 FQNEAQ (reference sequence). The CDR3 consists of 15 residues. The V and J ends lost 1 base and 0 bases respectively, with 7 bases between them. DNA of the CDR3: TGTGCCAGCAGCTTAGACGGGTTCTCCTACAATGAGCAGTTCTTC. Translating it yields CASSLDGFSYNEQFF.

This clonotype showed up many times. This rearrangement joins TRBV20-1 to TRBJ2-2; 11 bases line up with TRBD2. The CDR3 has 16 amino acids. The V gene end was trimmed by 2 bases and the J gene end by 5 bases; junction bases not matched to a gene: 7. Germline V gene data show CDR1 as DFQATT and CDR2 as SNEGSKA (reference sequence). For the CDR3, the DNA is TGCAGTGCTAGACCACCCTTAGCGGGAGGGACCGGGGAGCTGTTTTTT. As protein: CSARPPLAGGTGELFF.

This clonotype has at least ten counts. This CDR3 is CSASSVVYEQYF. The CDR3 DNA is TGCAGTGCTAGCTCGGTCGTCTACGAGCAGTACTTC. The chain couples TRBV20-1 to TRBJ2-7; D gene uncertain. The CDR3 sequence is 12 residues long. V lost 3 bases to trimming and J lost 3 bases, with 9 bases between them. The germline CDR1 and CDR2 sequences are DFQATT and SNEGSKA (reference sequence).

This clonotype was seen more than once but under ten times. CDR3 in DNA: TGCAGCGTCCGGGACTCAACCTACGAGCAGTACTTC. Its translation: CSVRDSTYEQYF. The chain has TRBV29-1 and TRBJ2-7; perhaps TRBD2 as D (6 bases). V lost 6 bases to trimming and J lost 2 bases, with 11 bases between them. The CDR3 length is 12 residues. CDR1 is SQVTM and CDR2 is ANQGSEA in the germline V gene.

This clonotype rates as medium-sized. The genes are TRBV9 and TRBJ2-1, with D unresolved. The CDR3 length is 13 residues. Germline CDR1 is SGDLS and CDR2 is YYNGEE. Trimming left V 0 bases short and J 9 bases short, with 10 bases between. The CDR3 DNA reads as TGTGCCAGCAGCGTAGGAGATTACGGTGAGCAGTTCTTC. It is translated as CASSVGDYGEQFF.

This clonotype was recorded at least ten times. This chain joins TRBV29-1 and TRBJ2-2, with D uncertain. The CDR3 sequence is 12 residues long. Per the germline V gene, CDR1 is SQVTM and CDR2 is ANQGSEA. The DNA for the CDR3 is TGCAGTGACTTAAGACGAAACGGGGAGCTGTTTTTT. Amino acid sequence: CSDLRRNGELFF.

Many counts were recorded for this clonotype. This CDR3 reads CASDRGRTGDIQYF. CDR3 nucleotides: TGTGCCAGCGACAGGGGGCGAACCGGGGACATTCAGTACTTC. The genes are TRBV12-3 or TRBV12-4 and TRBJ2-4; the match to TRBD1 covers 10 bases. V lost 8 bases, J lost 8 bases, and 9 bases stayed unmatched. This CDR3 is built from 14 residues.

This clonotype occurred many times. The CDR3 DNA follows: TGTGCCAGCAGCCAAGATTCGGGGGTCCTCAGGCTGCGGGCTTTCTTT. It codes for CASSQDSGVLRLRAFF. This chain joins TRBV3-1 and TRBJ1-1; D is possibly TRBD1 (5 bases). Trimming removed 0 bases from V and 11 bases from J, with 22 bases in between. Germline values: CDR1 LGHDT, CDR2 YNNKEL (reference sequence). The CDR3 contains 16 residues. Together with reference TRBV3-1 and TRBJ1-1, the CDR3 gives the full variable domain: DTAVSQTPKYLVTQMGNDKSIKCEQNLGHDTMYWYKQDSKKFLKIMFSYNNKELIINETVPNRFSPKSPDKAHLNLHINSLELGDSAVYFCASSQDSGVLRLRAFFGQGTRLTVV.

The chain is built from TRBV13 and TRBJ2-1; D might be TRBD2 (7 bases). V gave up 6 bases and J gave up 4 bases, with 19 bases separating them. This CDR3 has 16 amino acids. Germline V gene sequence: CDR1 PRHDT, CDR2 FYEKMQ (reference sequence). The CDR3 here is CASRSRGEGPYNEQFF. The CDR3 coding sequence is TGTGCCAGCAGAAGTAGGGGGGAGGGCCCTTACAATGAGCAGTTCTTC.